The 8 T cell receptor beta chains below come from one sample, sequenced in a study of CD8+CD57+ T cells in acquired aplastic anemia. Those patients picked for sequencing had displayed CD8+CD57+ cell expansion on flow cytometry. Genomic DNA acted as the template from which TCR beta VDJ combination and CDR3 sequence profiling were carried out. One entry per CDR3 protein results from TCRdb running MiXCR on the reads. This sample has 160,000 or so distinct CDR3 sequences, with under 55% found just once. The sample comprised sorted CD4+, CD8+, or CD8+CD57+ T cells (not recorded which) from PBMCs. These receptors originate from a human donor with aplastic anemia.

This clonotype is a singleton in its sample. V gene TRBV30 combines with J gene TRBJ2-7; no clear D gene. Per the germline V gene, CDR1 is GTSNPN and CDR2 is SVGIG (reference sequence). Trimming removed 5 bases at V and 5 bases at J, with 16 bases between. CDR3 size: 13 residues. CDR3 DNA sequence: TGTGCCTGGCAGACGACTCAGTTGCACGAGCAGTACTTC. Translating it yields CAWQTTQLHEQYF.

In DNA form, the CDR3 reads TGTGCCAGCACCAGACTAGCGGGAGATGAGCAGTTCTTC. It translates to CASTRLAGDEQFF. V usage is TRBV2 and J usage is TRBJ2-1, with 12 bases that match TRBD2. Germline assignment: CDR1 SNHLY and CDR2 FYNNEI. This CDR3 has 13 residues. Trimming at V came to 7 bases and at J to 8 bases, leaving 3 bases not matched to a gene.

This clonotype was seen at least ten times. The chain joins TRBV6-4 to TRBJ2-3; a weak D match, TRBD1 (5 bases). Germline V gives CDR1 MRHNA, CDR2 SNTAGT. V shed 6 bases and J shed 2 bases, with 15 bases lying between them. The CDR3 sequence is 15 residues long. CDR3 region: CASSHTTVNTDTQYF. DNA for the CDR3: TGTGCCAGCAGCCATACGACAGTCAACACAGATACGCAGTATTTT.

This clonotype was found many times. This chain uses TRBV24-1 with TRBJ2-7; TRBD1 matches at 8 bases. The V gene's germline CDR1 is KGHDR and CDR2 SFDVKD. This CDR3 comprises 16 residues. Trimming cost V 2 bases and J 5 bases; bases outside gene matches: 10. The CDR3 spells CATSDYTGTGSHEQYF. CDR3 bases: TGTGCCACCAGTGATTACACCGGGACAGGTAGCCACGAGCAGTACTTC.

With regard to this clonotype: A much larger clone sits a single nucleotide away, making a read error possible. V is TRBV6-1 and J is TRBJ1-2; D call uncertain. The CDR3 contains 14 residues. V lost 5 bases and J lost 6, with 16 bases in between. The germline CDR1 and CDR2 sequences are MNHNS and SASEGT. CDR3 coding DNA: TGTGCCAGCAGTCCCTCTCCTAAGGCCCATGGCTACACCTTC. Amino acid sequence: CASSPSPKAHGYTF.

Ten or more counts support this clonotype. The chain has TRBV5-1 and TRBJ2-3, with TRBD2 identical over 13 bases. Germline V CDR1 and CDR2: SGHRS, YFSETQ. V was pared by 6 bases and J by 4 bases, with 2 bases of the junction left unmatched. The CDR3 is 14 amino acids. CDR3 coding DNA: TGCGCCAGCACAACTAGCGGGGGGGCAGATACGCAGTATTTT. Its translation: CASTTSGGADTQYF.

The chain joins TRBV18 to TRBJ1-5, with D perhaps TRBD1 (5 bases). Trimming took off 3 bases at V and 4 bases at J, with 16 bases between the two ends. Germline CDR1 and CDR2: KGHSH and LQKENI. The CDR3 covers 16 residues. The CDR3 DNA is TGTGCCAGCTCACCTGCCGCAGCAGGGATTAATCAGCCCCAGCATTTT. Its translation: CASSPAAAGINQPQHF.

This clonotype was counted many times. The rearrangement uses TRBV13 and TRBJ2-5, with D perhaps TRBD2 (5 bases). The CDR3 is 15 residues long. V dropped 5 bases and J dropped 2 bases, with 15 bases sitting between them. Germline V gene lookup returns CDR1 PRHDT and CDR2 FYEKMQ (reference sequence). CDR3 in amino acids: CASSPRIAGQETQYF. CDR3 DNA: TGTGCCAGCAGCCCTCGCATTGCGGGTCAAGAGACCCAGTACTTC. Combining the CDR3 with reference TRBV13 and TRBJ2-5 gives the whole variable domain AAGVIQSPRHLIKEKRETATLKCYPIPRHDTVYWYQQGPGQDPQFLISFYEKMQSDKGSIPDRFSAQQFSDYHSELNMSSLELGDSALYFCASSPRIAGQETQYFGPGTRLLVL.